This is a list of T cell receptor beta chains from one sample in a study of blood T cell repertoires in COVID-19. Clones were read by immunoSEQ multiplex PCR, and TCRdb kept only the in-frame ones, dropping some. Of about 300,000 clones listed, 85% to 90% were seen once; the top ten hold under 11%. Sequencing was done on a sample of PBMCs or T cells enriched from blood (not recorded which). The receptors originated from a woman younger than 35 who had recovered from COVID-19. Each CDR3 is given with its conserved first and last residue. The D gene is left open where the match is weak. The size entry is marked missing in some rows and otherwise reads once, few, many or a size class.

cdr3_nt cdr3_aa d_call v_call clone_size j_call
TGTGCCAGCTCACCCACGGCGGGAGGGGTGGCAGATACGCAGTATTTT CASSPTAGGVADTQYF TRBD2 TRBV18 - TRBJ2-3
TGTGCCAGCAGTTACGTCTCCCCCGGGGAGCCCCAGCATTTT CASSYVSPGEPQHF - TRBV6-6 - TRBJ1-5
TGTGCCAGCAGTTGGGCGGGTTCAGCCTACGAGCAGTACTTC CASSWAGSAYEQYF - TRBV6-2/TRBV6-3 - TRBJ2-7
TGTGCCAGCAGGGACGGGGGGAATAGCAATCAGCCCCAGCATTTT CASRDGGNSNQPQHF - TRBV5-5 - TRBJ1-5
TGTGCTACGTACAGGGACCTGGGATACAATGAGCAGTTCTTC CATYRDLGYNEQFF - TRBV18 - TRBJ2-1
TGTGCCAGCAGTGCCGACAGACATGGCTACACCTTC CASSADRHGYTF - TRBV2 - TRBJ1-2
TGTGCCAGCAGCGGAGGGGATCTTTCCTACAATGAGCAGTTCTTC CASSGGDLSYNEQFF - TRBV7-9 - TRBJ2-1
TGTGCCAGCAGCCCACGGTTGGCAGGGGTCTATGGCTACACCTTC CASSPRLAGVYGYTF - TRBV3-1/TRBV3-2 - TRBJ1-2
TGTGCCAGCAGCTTGGATGGCTTTGGTGAAAAACTGTTTTTT CASSLDGFGEKLFF - TRBV5-4 - TRBJ1-4
TGTGCCAGCAGCCCGAGACAGGTCATCTCTGGAAACACCATATATTTT CASSPRQVISGNTIYF - TRBV13 few TRBJ1-3
TGTGCCAGCAGTGAATTGGGACAGACCCATAACACCATATATTTT CASSELGQTHNTIYF TRBD1 TRBV25-1 few TRBJ1-3
TGTGCCAGCAGTTCGGACACTGAAGCTTTCTTT CASSSDTEAFF - TRBV2 - TRBJ1-1
TGTGCCAGCAGTCCTACAGGGGCCAACTATGGCTACACCTTC CASSPTGANYGYTF TRBD1 TRBV27 once TRBJ1-2
TGTGCCAGCTCACAACTCGCAAACTATGGCTACACCTTC CASSQLANYGYTF - TRBV18 - TRBJ1-2
TGTGCCAGCTCACCGGGACAGAGAAATGAAAAACTGTTTTTT CASSPGQRNEKLFF TRBD1 TRBV18 - TRBJ1-4
TGTGCCAGCAGGCGCCGGACAGTGAACACTGAAGCTTTCTTT CASRRRTVNTEAFF - TRBV5-8 - TRBJ1-1
TGTGCCAGCAGTCAGGGGACGAAGGGCTACACCTTC CASSQGTKGYTF - TRBV6-5 - TRBJ1-2
TGCGCCAGCAGTCCAGAAGCAACTAATGAAAAACTGTTTTTT CASSPEATNEKLFF - TRBV5-1 - TRBJ1-4
TGTGCCTGGAGCGGTGGACAGGGAGATGGCTACACCTTC CAWSGGQGDGYTF TRBD1 TRBV30 - TRBJ1-2
TGTGCCAGCAGCTTAAGAAGAACAGGGTCCTATAATTCACCCCTCCACTTT CASSLRRTGSYNSPLHF - TRBV11-2 - TRBJ1-6
TGTGCCAGCAGCTTGGATCAGGGGATGGGGACAGATACGCAGTATTTT CASSLDQGMGTDTQYF - TRBV5-5 - TRBJ2-3
TGTGCCAGTAGTATTGGACAGGGTTGGAATGAGCAGTTCTTC CASSIGQGWNEQFF TRBD1 TRBV19 once TRBJ2-1
TGTGCCAGCAGTACCGGACTAGCGGGAAAAGCCTACGAGCAGTACTTC CASSTGLAGKAYEQYF TRBD2 TRBV25-1 - TRBJ2-7
TGTGCCAGCAGTCAACGGGATTCGGAGTTCTTC CASSQRDSEFF - TRBV6-5 - TRBJ2-1
TGTGCCAGCAGCTTGAATCGGGACAGCTTCTACACCTTC CASSLNRDSFYTF TRBD1 TRBV5-4 - TRBJ1-2
TGTGCCATCAGGGGGACAGGGAAGGAAGCTTTCTTT CAIRGTGKEAFF TRBD1 TRBV10-3 - TRBJ1-1
TGTGCCAGCATAGGACAGGGTGAGGGAACGCAGTATTTT CASIGQGEGTQYF TRBD1 TRBV2 once TRBJ2-3
TGTGCCATCAGTCCAGCGGGCGCATCCTACAATGAGCAGTTCTTC CAISPAGASYNEQFF - TRBV10-3 - TRBJ2-1
TGTGCCAGCAGCCAAGAGACAGTCTCTGGGGCCAACGTCCTGACTTTC CASSQETVSGANVLTF - TRBV3-1/TRBV3-2 - TRBJ2-6
TGTGCCAGCAGCTTAGCCGAGCGTAATTCACCCCTCCACTTT CASSLAERNSPLHF - TRBV7-6 few TRBJ1-6
TGCGCCAGCAGCCTGAGGACAGTAATAGATCCAAATGAGCAGTTCTTC CASSLRTVIDPNEQFF - TRBV5-1 - TRBJ2-1
TGTGCCAGCAGCTTCTCCGGGACAGGGGTATACGAGCAGTACTTC CASSFSGTGVYEQYF TRBD1 TRBV11-3 - TRBJ2-7
TGTGCCAGCAGCTCTTTAAGGGGACAGGGAAAAAGTTATGGCTACACCTTC CASSSLRGQGKSYGYTF TRBD1 TRBV11-2 - TRBJ1-2
TGTGCCAGCAGTTTCCTTTCCGGACAGGGGGGAGGCCAGCCCCAGCATTTT CASSFLSGQGGGQPQHF TRBD1 TRBV27 - TRBJ1-5
TGCGCCAGCAGCCCGGGGAGCTCCTACGAGCAGTACTTC CASSPGSSYEQYF - TRBV5-1 few TRBJ2-7
TGTGCCTGGAGCGCCGGGACAGGGGCTAACACCGGGGAGCTGTTTTTT CAWSAGTGANTGELFF TRBD1 TRBV30 - TRBJ2-2
TGTGCTAGTGGTCAGGTTAACTATGGCTACACCTTC CASGQVNYGYTF - TRBV12-5 - TRBJ1-2
TGCGCCAGCACCTCATTCCGCCAGTCCATAATCCAGCATTTT CASTSFRQSIIQHF - TRBV10-1 - TRBJ1-5
TGTGCCAGCAGCTTATGGACTAGCGGTCACGATGAGCAGTTCTTC CASSLWTSGHDEQFF TRBD2 TRBV7-2 - TRBJ2-1
TGTGCCAGCTCACCCGACTCAGGGGAGCAGTACTTC CASSPDSGEQYF - TRBV18 once TRBJ2-7
TGTGCCAGCAGCCAGGGCGGGCAGGTCACTGAAGCTTTCTTT CASSQGGQVTEAFF - TRBV3-1/TRBV3-2 few TRBJ1-1
TGTGCCAGCAGCGTGTACAGGTTAAGGAATGAGCAGTTCTTC CASSVYRLRNEQFF - TRBV7-2 few TRBJ2-1
TGTGCCACCAGTGACCGAGGACAGGGAGGTCAGCCCCAGCATTTT CATSDRGQGGQPQHF TRBD1 TRBV24-1 - TRBJ1-5
TGCAGCGTTGGGGCAGGGGGAGTCGGCGGCTACACCTTC CSVGAGGVGGYTF TRBD1 TRBV29-1 - TRBJ1-2
TGTGCCAGCAGTCGACAGCAGGAAGAGACCCAGTACTTC CASSRQQEETQYF - TRBV12-3/TRBV12-4 - TRBJ2-5
TGTGCCAGCAGCTTAATGGGCGGGAAGACTGAAGCTTTCTTT CASSLMGGKTEAFF - TRBV7-9 - TRBJ1-1
TGTGCCAGCAGTTACCCGACAGGGATAATTGGCTACACCTTC CASSYPTGIIGYTF TRBD1 TRBV28 - TRBJ1-2
TGTGCCACCAGCAGAGAACACAGGGATAATCAGCCCCAGCATTTT CATSREHRDNQPQHF - TRBV15 - TRBJ1-5
TGTGCCATCGGTGATACCACTGAAGCTTTCTTT CAIGDTTEAFF - TRBV28 - TRBJ1-1
TGCGCCAGCAGCCTTGTGGTCGCAGGGCTCGCGGGAGGTGGCTACACCTTC CASSLVVAGLAGGGYTF - TRBV4-1 - TRBJ1-2
TGTGCCAGCAGCTCCGGGACAGGGGGCTTCGGTGGCTACACCTTC CASSSGTGGFGGYTF TRBD1 TRBV9 - TRBJ1-2
TGTGCCAGCAGTTTACACACAAACTATGGCTACACCTTC CASSLHTNYGYTF - TRBV12-3/TRBV12-4 - TRBJ1-2
TGTGCCAGCAGTAGAGGGGGCACTGAAGCTTTCTTT CASSRGGTEAFF - TRBV9 - TRBJ1-1
TGCGCCAGCAGCTTGTTGGCGGAAATGAACACTGAAGCTTTCTTT CASSLLAEMNTEAFF - TRBV5-1 - TRBJ1-1
TGTGCCAGCAGTTACGAGCAACCGTGGAACACTGAAGCTTTCTTT CASSYEQPWNTEAFF - TRBV6-5 - TRBJ1-1
TGTGCCAGCAGCGAAGGACTAGGACTAAACCAAGAGACCCAGTACTTC CASSEGLGLNQETQYF TRBD2 TRBV9 - TRBJ2-5
TGTGCCAGCAGCTCATTAGGGGATTCGGAAAAACTGTTTTTT CASSSLGDSEKLFF - TRBV6-7 - TRBJ1-4